The 22 T cell receptor beta chains in this list originate from one sample, sequenced in a study of T cell clonotyping in hematopoietic cell transplantation. Clones were read by immunoSEQ multiplex PCR, and TCRdb kept only the in-frame ones, dropping some. The table shows roughly 48,000 clones, with approximately 82% occurring only once. Time point noted: recipient sample about 28 days before transplant, after cytoreduction. This sample comprised peripheral blood mononuclear cells, obtained before stem cell transplant. The receptor source for this set is a man between 60 and 75 years old with myelodysplastic syndrome. Some clones in this sample may be carry-over from other donors' samples.

This clone has a single count. This sequence joins TRBV28 and TRBJ2-4; TRBD2 agrees at 13 bases. Trimming cost V 6 bases and J 0 bases; bases outside gene matches: 11. CDR3 length: 19 amino acids. The germline V gene has CDR1 MDHEN and CDR2 SYDVKM. The CDR3 bases are TGTGCCAGCAGACGCGGACTAGCGGGGGCTTCAATAGCCAAAAACATTCAGTACTTC. This translates into CASRRGLAGASIAKNIQYF. Full variable domain (missing parts from reference TRBV28 and TRBJ2-4): DVKVTQSSRYLVKRTGEKVFLECVQDMDHENMFWYRQDPGLGLRLIYFSYDVKMKEKGDIPEGYSVSREKKERFSLILESASTNQTSMYLCASRRGLAGASIAKNIQYFGAGTRLSVL.

The chain joins TRBV19 to TRBJ1-3; TRBD1 is a possible D gene (5 bases). Germline CDR1 is LNHDA and CDR2 is SQIVND (reference sequence). This CDR3 has 13 amino acids. The V end was cut by 6 bases, the J end by 1 base, with 7 bases between. CDR3 in DNA: TGTGCCAGTAGCCAGGGTTCTGGAAACACCATATATTTT. This sequence encodes CASSQGSGNTIYF.

The chain carries TRBV19 and TRBJ1-2, with TRBD1 as a possible D gene (5 bases). Germline values: CDR1 LNHDA, CDR2 SQIVND (reference sequence). CDR3 size: 13 residues. V shed 10 bases and J shed 4 bases, with 16 bases lying between them. The CDR3 protein is CATNRGLGYGYTF. The CDR3 bases are TGTGCCACGAACCGGGGGTTAGGCTATGGCTACACCTTC.

The V and J genes are TRBV4-1 and TRBJ2-7; the D is unclear. V was pared by 0 bases and J by 2 bases, with 8 bases between. Germline CDR1 and CDR2: MGHRA and YSYEKL. This CDR3 has 14 amino acids. The CDR3 DNA follows: TGCGCCAGCAGCCAAGAAGCACAGACCTACGAGCAGTACTTC. This gives the protein CASSQEAQTYEQYF.

The chain carries TRBV4-2 and TRBJ2-3; 14 bases match TRBD2. The CDR3 is 18 residues long. V shed 4 bases and J 5 bases; nucleotides not matched to a gene: 11. The germline CDR1 and CDR2 sequences are LGHNA and YNFKEQ. CDR3 DNA sequence: TGTGCCAGCAGCCTGAGACTAGCGGGGGGGACCTTAGGAGATACGCAGTATTTT. Protein product: CASSLRLAGGTLGDTQYF.

The rearrangement uses TRBV11-2 and TRBJ2-5; D call uncertain. Germline assignment: CDR1 SGHAT and CDR2 FQNNGV. Trimming took 1 base from V and 5 from J, leaving 5 bases between them. This CDR3 spans 12 amino acids. CDR3 loop: CASSLGRETQYF. The CDR3 DNA sequence: TGTGCCAGCAGCTTAGGCAGGGAGACCCAGTACTTC.

This chain joins TRBV7-8 and TRBJ1-4, with D maybe TRBD1 (6 bases). Germline V lookup: CDR1 SGHVS, CDR2 FQNEAQ. This CDR3 contains 15 residues. V lost 7 bases to trimming and J lost 8 bases, with 20 bases between them. The CDR3 DNA reads TGTGCCAGCACGCGAAAGGGAGGGGGAGGCGAAAAACTGTTTTTT. Its translation is CASTRKGGGGEKLFF.

Concerning this clone itself: Within the sample, other DNA sequences also encode this same CDR3. This chain's CDR3 is CASSRGVGTEAFF. The CDR3 DNA follows: TGTGCCAGCAGTCGTGGGGTAGGCACTGAAGCTTTCTTT. The rearrangement joins TRBV6-5 to TRBJ1-1; D gene ambiguous. V lost 5 bases and J 4 bases, leaving 11 bases between the germline ends. The germline gives CDR1 MNHEY, CDR2 SVGAGI. The CDR3 sequence is 13 residues long.

The J gene is TRBJ2-3, the V gene TRBV12-5; 10 positions agree with TRBD2. Germline lookup yields CDR1 LGHNT and CDR2 FRNRAP. The V segment lost 3 bases and the J segment 2 bases; nucleotides outside the gene matches: 8. This CDR3 contains 17 residues. The CDR3 loop reads CASGFSASGGITDTQYF. In nucleotides, the CDR3 is TGTGCTAGTGGTTTTAGCGCTAGCGGGGGAATCACAGATACGCAGTATTTT.

CDR3: CASSPTPTGNYGYTF. CDR3 bases: TGTGCCAGCAGTCCGACCCCGACAGGGAACTATGGCTACACCTTC. J is TRBJ1-2 and V is TRBV27, with 7 bases aligning to TRBD1. After removal of 5 bases from V and 2 bases from J, the junction contained 8 bases not matched to a gene. The CDR3 sequence is 15 residues long. The germline V gene has CDR1 MNHEY and CDR2 SMNVEV (reference sequence).

This sequence joins TRBV28 and TRBJ2-7; possible D gene TRBD2, 5 bases. Germline V gives CDR1 MDHEN, CDR2 SYDVKM. Trimming took off 6 bases at V and 1 base at J, with 19 bases between the two ends. CDR3 length: 16 amino acids. CDR3 sequence reads: CASSPMQTSGSYEQYF. CDR3 DNA: TGTGCCAGCAGCCCGATGCAGACGTCGGGGTCCTACGAGCAGTACTTC.

The rearrangement joins TRBV5-1 to TRBJ1-6; D not resolved. Trimming cost V 0 bases and J 7 bases, with 17 bases left between them. The CDR3 has 17 amino acids. Per germline, CDR1 SGHRS and CDR2 YFSETQ. The CDR3 loop reads CASSLGTERLFNSPLHF. For the CDR3, the DNA is TGCGCCAGCAGCTTGGGTACCGAACGGCTTTTCAATTCACCCCTCCACTTT.

V usage is TRBV27 and J usage is TRBJ1-1; D is possibly TRBD1 (5 bases). The CDR3 contains 13 residues. V lost 6 bases and J 6 bases, leaving 14 bases between the germline ends. The germline CDR1 and CDR2 sequences are MNHEY and SMNVEV (reference sequence). The CDR3 sequence is CASSSFRQSEAFF. The CDR3 DNA is TGTGCCAGCAGCTCATTCCGACAGTCTGAAGCTTTCTTT.

The chain links TRBV19 to TRBJ2-6; D not resolved. V was clipped by 3 bases and J by 4 bases, with 7 bases between them. This CDR3 has 14 amino acids. Germline values: CDR1 LNHDA, CDR2 SQIVND (reference sequence). The CDR3 sequence: CASSIMSGANVLTF. CDR3 bases: TGTGCCAGTAGTATTATGTCGGGGGCCAACGTCCTGACTTTC.

This chain joins TRBV10-3 and TRBJ1-6; D unresolved. Germline V CDR1 and CDR2: ENHRY, SYGVKD. The CDR3 length is 14 residues. Trimming pared 2 bases from V and 7 bases from J, leaving 9 bases between. CDR3: CAISEGGTNSPLHF. CDR3 DNA sequence: TGTGCCATCAGTGAGGGTGGCACCAATTCACCCCTCCACTTT.

The CDR3 here is CASSVTGGAGANVLTF. The CDR3 DNA follows: TGTGCCAGTAGTGTGACAGGGGGCGCTGGGGCCAACGTCCTGACTTTC. The V gene is TRBV19, the J gene TRBJ2-6, with 10 bases that match TRBD1. The germline V gene has CDR1 LNHDA and CDR2 SQIVND (reference sequence). V lost 5 bases and J lost 2; bases outside the gene matches: 3. This CDR3 has 16 residues.

CDR3 protein: CASSHRTGLGEQYF. For the CDR3, the DNA is TGTGCCAGCAGCCACAGGACAGGGCTTGGGGAGCAGTACTTC. The rearrangement links TRBV14 to TRBJ2-7; 8 nucleotides align to TRBD1. Unmatched junction bases numbered 8, after V lost 3 bases and J lost 7 bases. Germline V CDR1 and CDR2: SGHDN, FVKESK. The CDR3 has 14 amino acids.

The chain recombines TRBV15 with TRBJ2-7; D is possibly TRBD1 (6 bases). The germline V gene has CDR1 LNHNV and CDR2 YYDKDF (reference sequence). This CDR3 contains 14 residues. Trimming removed 4 bases from V and 6 bases from J, with 16 bases in between. The DNA of the CDR3 is TGTGCCACCAGCACTCAGGGGACGGGGCTCGAGCAGTACTTC. Translating it yields CATSTQGTGLEQYF.

A single count supports this clone. The gene calls are TRBV2 and TRBJ2-1, with 8 bases identical to TRBD1. Germline CDR1 and CDR2: SNHLY and FYNNEI. The CDR3 loop spans 14 amino acids. The V gene end was trimmed by 5 bases and the J gene end by 6 bases; junction bases not matched to a gene: 6. The CDR3 DNA reads TGTGCCAGCAGTACCCGGACAGGGATCAATGAGCAGTTCTTC. The encoded protein is CASSTRTGINEQFF.

This chain uses TRBV29-1 with TRBJ2-7, with 9 nucleotides matching TRBD1. With V trimmed by 7 bases and J by 4 bases, 2 bases remained unmatched. Germline CDR1 SQVTM, CDR2 ANQGSEA. There are 11 residues in the CDR3. CDR3 loop: CSAGQGYEQYF. The CDR3 coding sequence is TGCAGCGCGGGACAGGGTTACGAGCAGTACTTC.

This rearrangement joins TRBV7-2 to TRBJ1-5; D gene ambiguous. This CDR3 has 16 amino acids. The V gene's germline CDR1 is SGHTA and CDR2 FQGNSA. V was cut by 1 base and J by 6 bases, with 16 bases left in between. CDR3 DNA sequence: TGTGCCAGCAGCTTAGAGTGGGAAAAGCCGCTTCAGCCCCAGCATTTT. Translating it yields CASSLEWEKPLQPQHF.

On this clone: Mismatch with germline at one junction end may stem from a read error. The rearrangement joins TRBV7-6 to TRBJ1-4; D unresolved. The CDR3 contains 14 residues. Germline loops: CDR1 SGHVS, CDR2 FNYEAQ. The CDR3 is CASSPSPRNEKLFF. In nucleotides, the CDR3 is TGTGCCAGCAGCCCATCGCCTAGGAATGAGAAACTGTTTTTT.